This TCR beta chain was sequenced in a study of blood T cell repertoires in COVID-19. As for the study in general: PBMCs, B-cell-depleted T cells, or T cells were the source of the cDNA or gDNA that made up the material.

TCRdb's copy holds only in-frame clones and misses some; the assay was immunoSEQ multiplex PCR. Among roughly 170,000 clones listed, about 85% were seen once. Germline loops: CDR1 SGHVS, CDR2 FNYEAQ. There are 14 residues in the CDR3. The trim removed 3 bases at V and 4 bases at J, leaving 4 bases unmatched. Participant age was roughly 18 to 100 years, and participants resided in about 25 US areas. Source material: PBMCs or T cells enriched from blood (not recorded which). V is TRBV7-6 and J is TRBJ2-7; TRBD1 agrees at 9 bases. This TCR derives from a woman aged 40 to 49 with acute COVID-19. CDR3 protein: CASSFGTGSYEQYF. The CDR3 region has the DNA TGTGCCAGCAGCTTCGGGACAGGGTCTTACGAGCAGTACTTC.